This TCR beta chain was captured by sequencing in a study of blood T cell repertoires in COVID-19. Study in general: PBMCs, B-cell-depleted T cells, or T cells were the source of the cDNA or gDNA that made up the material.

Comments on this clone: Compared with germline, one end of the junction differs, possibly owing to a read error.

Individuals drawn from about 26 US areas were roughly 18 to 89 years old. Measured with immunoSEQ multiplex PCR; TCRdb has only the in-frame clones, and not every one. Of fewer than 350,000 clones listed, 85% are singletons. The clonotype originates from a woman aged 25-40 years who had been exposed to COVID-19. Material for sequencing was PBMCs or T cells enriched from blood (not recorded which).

The CDR3 DNA sequence: TGCGCCAGCCGCTTGGGACAGTACGACTATGGCTACACCTTC. Amino acid sequence: CASRLGQYDYGYTF. The J gene is TRBJ1-2, the V gene TRBV5-1, with 7 bases lining up with TRBD1. This CDR3 is built from 14 residues. The V gene's germline CDR1 is SGHRS and CDR2 YFSETQ.